Listed below are T cell receptor beta chains from one sample, sequenced in a study of T-cell reconstitution after alpha-beta-depleted transplantation in children. TCRdb re-derived calls from the PCR reads in MiXCR, one entry per CDR3 protein. The sample includes around 360,000 distinct CDR3 sequences, about 9.3% of them seen just once. Here the sequenced sample was PBMCs from the stem cell graft donor, taken from the stem cell graft. All receptors come from a human donor who donated a stem cell graft to a child with acute lymphoblastic leukemia. The CDR3 runs from the conserved cysteine through the conserved F or W. Fields, in order: D gene, J gene, CDR3 length, V gene, clone size, CDR3 protein, CDR3 DNA. The D gene is left open where the match is weak. Clone size is stated in some rows and not others, as once, few, many or a class when expanded.

D gene: -; J gene: TRBJ1-1; CDR3 length: 14; V gene: TRBV12-3/TRBV12-4; clone size: few; CDR3 protein: CASIQLGGNTEAFF; CDR3 DNA: TGTGCCAGCATCCAATTGGGAGGGAACACTGAAGCTTTCTTT
D gene: TRBD1; J gene: TRBJ2-7; CDR3 length: 15; V gene: TRBV6-5; clone size: -; CDR3 protein: CASSWSGGFSYEQYF; CDR3 DNA: TGTGCCAGCAGTTGGTCAGGGGGCTTCTCCTACGAGCAGTACTTC
D gene: -; J gene: TRBJ2-7; CDR3 length: 11; V gene: TRBV7-2; clone size: many; CDR3 protein: CASSLDGEQYF; CDR3 DNA: TGTGCCAGCAGCTTAGATGGCGAGCAGTACTTC
D gene: -; J gene: TRBJ2-2; CDR3 length: 16; V gene: TRBV12-3/TRBV12-4; clone size: few; CDR3 protein: CASSSRQGRISGELFF; CDR3 DNA: TGTGCCAGCAGTTCGCGCCAGGGCAGGATATCCGGGGAGCTGTTTTTT
D gene: TRBD2; J gene: TRBJ2-5; CDR3 length: 15; V gene: TRBV24-1; clone size: -; CDR3 protein: CATLPIQRDGETQYF; CDR3 DNA: TGTGCAACACTCCCGATACAGCGGGACGGCGAGACCCAGTACTTC
D gene: -; J gene: TRBJ2-7; CDR3 length: 16; V gene: TRBV7-3; clone size: few; CDR3 protein: CASSLQGGREPYEQYF; CDR3 DNA: TGTGCCAGCAGCTTACAGGGGGGGCGGGAACCCTACGAGCAGTACTTC
D gene: -; J gene: TRBJ2-7; CDR3 length: 12; V gene: TRBV14; clone size: few; CDR3 protein: CASSQMKYEQYF; CDR3 DNA: TGTGCCAGCAGCCAAATGAAGTACGAGCAGTACTTC
D gene: TRBD2; J gene: TRBJ2-3; CDR3 length: 17; V gene: TRBV7-2; clone size: many; CDR3 protein: CASSPGGGFPFGDTQYF; CDR3 DNA: TGTGCCAGCAGCCCCGGGGGGGGCTTTCCTTTCGGAGATACGCAGTATTTT
D gene: TRBD1; J gene: TRBJ2-7; CDR3 length: 14; V gene: TRBV27; clone size: -; CDR3 protein: CASSFRQGGYEQYF; CDR3 DNA: TGTGCCAGCAGTTTTCGACAGGGGGGGTACGAGCAGTACTTC
D gene: TRBD2; J gene: TRBJ2-1; CDR3 length: 14; V gene: TRBV12-3/TRBV12-4; clone size: many; CDR3 protein: CASSPPGLAGKEFF; CDR3 DNA: TGTGCCAGCAGCCCACCTGGACTAGCGGGAAAGGAGTTCTTC
D gene: -; J gene: TRBJ2-3; CDR3 length: 15; V gene: TRBV24-1; clone size: few; CDR3 protein: CATSDSGQHTDTQYF; CDR3 DNA: TGTGCCACCAGTGATTCGGGACAACACACAGATACGCAGTATTTT
D gene: -; J gene: TRBJ2-7; CDR3 length: 16; V gene: TRBV4-1; clone size: many; CDR3 protein: CASSQDMGHSSYEQYF; CDR3 DNA: TGCGCCAGCAGCCAAGACATGGGACATAGCTCCTACGAGCAGTACTTC
D gene: -; J gene: TRBJ2-3; CDR3 length: 17; V gene: TRBV11-2; clone size: many; CDR3 protein: CASSLVGLRLRTDTQYF; CDR3 DNA: TGTGCCAGCAGCTTAGTTGGCCTTCGACTTCGCACAGATACGCAGTATTTT
D gene: -; J gene: TRBJ1-1; CDR3 length: 13; V gene: TRBV5-1; clone size: few; CDR3 protein: CASSLEDSPEAFF; CDR3 DNA: TGCGCCAGCAGCTTGGAGGACTCCCCCGAAGCTTTCTTT
D gene: TRBD2; J gene: TRBJ2-3; CDR3 length: 17; V gene: TRBV12-3/TRBV12-4; clone size: few; CDR3 protein: CASSLVGSQRDWDTQYF; CDR3 DNA: TGTGCCAGCAGTTTAGTTGGGTCCCAGCGGGATTGGGATACGCAGTATTTT
D gene: -; J gene: TRBJ2-3; CDR3 length: 16; V gene: TRBV5-5; clone size: -; CDR3 protein: CASSLAGGHLTDTQYF; CDR3 DNA: TGTGCCAGCAGCTTGGCCGGGGGACACCTCACAGATACGCAGTATTTT
D gene: TRBD1; J gene: TRBJ1-5; CDR3 length: 18; V gene: TRBV28; clone size: few; CDR3 protein: CASSSSGQGLEGNQPQHF; CDR3 DNA: TGTGCCAGCAGTTCCTCGGGACAGGGATTGGAGGGCAATCAGCCCCAGCATTTT
D gene: -; J gene: TRBJ1-2; CDR3 length: 14; V gene: TRBV5-1; clone size: many; CDR3 protein: CASSLEPGDYGYTF; CDR3 DNA: TGCGCCAGCAGCTTGGAGCCAGGGGACTATGGCTACACCTTC
D gene: -; J gene: TRBJ1-4; CDR3 length: 11; V gene: TRBV7-8; clone size: many; CDR3 protein: CASSLNEKLFF; CDR3 DNA: TGTGCCAGCAGCTTGAATGAAAAACTGTTTTTT
D gene: -; J gene: TRBJ1-1; CDR3 length: 15; V gene: TRBV7-2; clone size: few; CDR3 protein: CASSLAGLLNTEAFF; CDR3 DNA: TGTGCCAGCAGCTTGGCAGGCTTACTGAACACTGAAGCTTTCTTT
D gene: TRBD2; J gene: TRBJ2-1; CDR3 length: 15; V gene: TRBV3-1; clone size: -; CDR3 protein: CASSRSGPSYNDQFF; CDR3 DNA: TGTGCCAGCAGTCGTAGCGGGCCTAGCTACAATGACCAGTTCTTC
D gene: -; J gene: TRBJ1-1; CDR3 length: 12; V gene: TRBV6-5; clone size: many; CDR3 protein: CASSYSGGEAFF; CDR3 DNA: TGTGCCAGCAGTTACTCCGGGGGTGAAGCTTTCTTT
D gene: -; J gene: TRBJ2-3; CDR3 length: 14; V gene: TRBV28; clone size: -; CDR3 protein: CASSLSPSPHTQYF; CDR3 DNA: TGTGCCAGCAGTTTATCGCCTAGCCCCCATACGCAGTATTTT
D gene: TRBD1; J gene: TRBJ2-2; CDR3 length: 16; V gene: TRBV6-2/TRBV6-3; clone size: -; CDR3 protein: CASSSDRGRFTGELFF; CDR3 DNA: TGTGCCAGCAGCTCGGACAGGGGGCGTTTCACCGGGGAGCTGTTTTTT
D gene: -; J gene: TRBJ2-3; CDR3 length: 11; V gene: TRBV29-1; clone size: -; CDR3 protein: CSGGSTDTQYF; CDR3 DNA: TGCAGCGGGGGATCCACAGATACGCAGTATTTT
D gene: TRBD2; J gene: TRBJ2-7; CDR3 length: 15; V gene: TRBV5-1; clone size: many; CDR3 protein: CASSQGTSGLYEQYF; CDR3 DNA: TGCGCCAGCAGCCAGGGGACTAGCGGATTGTACGAGCAGTACTTC
D gene: TRBD1; J gene: TRBJ1-1; CDR3 length: 13; V gene: TRBV7-2; clone size: many; CDR3 protein: CASSDRQGTEAFF; CDR3 DNA: TGTGCCAGCAGCGACCGACAGGGAACTGAAGCTTTCTTT
D gene: -; J gene: TRBJ2-2; CDR3 length: 13; V gene: TRBV7-9; clone size: -; CDR3 protein: CASSLAWKRELFF; CDR3 DNA: TGTGCCAGCAGCTTAGCTTGGAAGAGGGAGCTGTTTTTT
D gene: -; J gene: TRBJ1-2; CDR3 length: 12; V gene: TRBV27; clone size: -; CDR3 protein: CASRSPPNGYTF; CDR3 DNA: TGTGCCAGCAGGAGTCCCCCAAATGGCTACACCTTC
D gene: TRBD1; J gene: TRBJ2-5; CDR3 length: 13; V gene: TRBV18; clone size: -; CDR3 protein: CASSPGQVETQYF; CDR3 DNA: TGTGCCAGCTCACCAGGACAGGTTGAGACCCAGTACTTC
D gene: TRBD2; J gene: TRBJ2-6; CDR3 length: 17; V gene: TRBV20-1; clone size: -; CDR3 protein: CSARSVGGFSGANVLTF; CDR3 DNA: TGCAGTGCTAGGTCCGTGGGAGGGTTCTCTGGGGCCAACGTCCTGACTTTC
D gene: -; J gene: TRBJ2-1; CDR3 length: 15; V gene: TRBV29-1; clone size: many; CDR3 protein: CSVDRGPYRYNEQFF; CDR3 DNA: TGCAGCGTTGACAGGGGACCCTATCGATACAATGAGCAGTTCTTC
D gene: TRBD2; J gene: TRBJ2-5; CDR3 length: 19; V gene: TRBV12-3/TRBV12-4; clone size: -; CDR3 protein: CASSSADRRGPSGIVAQYF; CDR3 DNA: TGTGCCAGCAGTTCAGCCGATCGTAGAGGGCCTAGCGGGATAGTCGCCCAGTACTTC
D gene: TRBD1; J gene: TRBJ2-2; CDR3 length: 15; V gene: TRBV9; clone size: -; CDR3 protein: CASSVGDRGAGELFF; CDR3 DNA: TGTGCCAGCAGCGTAGGAGACAGGGGAGCCGGGGAGCTGTTTTTT
D gene: -; J gene: TRBJ2-3; CDR3 length: 17; V gene: TRBV20-1; clone size: few; CDR3 protein: CSAYRGGGQISTDTQYF; CDR3 DNA: TGCAGTGCTTACCGGGGAGGGGGACAAATTAGCACAGATACGCAGTATTTT
D gene: -; J gene: TRBJ2-3; CDR3 length: 11; V gene: TRBV5-5; clone size: medium-sized; CDR3 protein: CASSYTDTQYF; CDR3 DNA: TGTGCCAGCAGCTACACAGATACGCAGTATTTT
D gene: TRBD2; J gene: TRBJ2-7; CDR3 length: 16; V gene: TRBV7-2; clone size: -; CDR3 protein: CASSLRGTSGNGEQYF; CDR3 DNA: TGTGCCAGCAGCTTACGCGGGACTAGCGGAAACGGCGAGCAGTACTTC
D gene: -; J gene: TRBJ2-1; CDR3 length: 13; V gene: TRBV5-1; clone size: -; CDR3 protein: CASSSPPLSEQFF; CDR3 DNA: TGCGCCAGCAGTTCCCCCCCGTTGAGTGAGCAGTTCTTC
D gene: -; J gene: TRBJ2-5; CDR3 length: 15; V gene: TRBV14; clone size: -; CDR3 protein: CASSTHRGWGETQYF; CDR3 DNA: TGTGCCAGCAGCACCCACAGAGGATGGGGGGAGACCCAGTACTTC
D gene: -; J gene: TRBJ2-7; CDR3 length: 15; V gene: TRBV4-3; clone size: -; CDR3 protein: CASSQDWGLTYEQYF; CDR3 DNA: TGCGCCAGCAGCCAAGATTGGGGACTCACCTACGAGCAGTACTTC
D gene: -; J gene: TRBJ1-5; CDR3 length: 12; V gene: TRBV29-1; clone size: -; CDR3 protein: CSVRDGRGPQHF; CDR3 DNA: TGCAGCGTTCGGGACGGACGGGGGCCCCAGCATTTT
D gene: -; J gene: TRBJ2-1; CDR3 length: 15; V gene: TRBV7-9; clone size: many; CDR3 protein: CASSLGRTGYNEQFF; CDR3 DNA: TGTGCCAGCAGCTTAGGACGGACGGGATACAATGAGCAGTTCTTC
D gene: TRBD1; J gene: TRBJ2-7; CDR3 length: 13; V gene: TRBV20-1; clone size: -; CDR3 protein: CSARKDRHYEQYF; CDR3 DNA: TGCAGTGCTAGGAAGGACAGGCATTACGAGCAGTACTTC
D gene: -; J gene: TRBJ2-2; CDR3 length: 18; V gene: TRBV21-1; clone size: -; CDR3 protein: CASSPTPGGAGNTGELFF; CDR3 DNA: TGTGCCAGCAGCCCCACCCCCGGGGGGGCTGGGAACACCGGGGAGCTGTTTTTT
D gene: TRBD1; J gene: TRBJ2-1; CDR3 length: 16; V gene: TRBV7-2; clone size: few; CDR3 protein: CASSLRSQGLNNEQFF; CDR3 DNA: TGTGCCAGCAGCTTAAGGTCACAGGGGTTAAACAATGAGCAGTTCTTC
D gene: -; J gene: TRBJ2-7; CDR3 length: 12; V gene: TRBV20-1; clone size: few; CDR3 protein: CSAKGQAYEQYF; CDR3 DNA: TGCAGTGCTAAGGGGCAGGCCTACGAGCAGTACTTC
D gene: -; J gene: TRBJ1-1; CDR3 length: 13; V gene: TRBV7-9; clone size: -; CDR3 protein: CASSHVLNTEAFF; CDR3 DNA: TGTGCCAGCAGCCACGTTCTGAACACTGAAGCTTTCTTT
D gene: -; J gene: TRBJ1-1; CDR3 length: 13; V gene: TRBV5-1; clone size: few; CDR3 protein: CASSLDPGVKAFF; CDR3 DNA: TGCGCCAGCAGCCTGGATCCAGGGGTTAAAGCTTTCTTT
D gene: TRBD1; J gene: TRBJ1-5; CDR3 length: 18; V gene: TRBV6-2/TRBV6-3; clone size: few; CDR3 protein: CASGNPQGAGNSNQPQHF; CDR3 DNA: TGTGCCAGCGGGAATCCCCAGGGGGCTGGAAATAGCAATCAGCCCCAGCATTTT
D gene: -; J gene: TRBJ1-6; CDR3 length: 17; V gene: TRBV12-3/TRBV12-4; clone size: few; CDR3 protein: CASSGQMRGSYNSPLHF; CDR3 DNA: TGTGCCAGCAGTGGACAGATGAGGGGCTCCTATAATTCACCCCTCCACTTT
D gene: -; J gene: TRBJ1-1; CDR3 length: 13; V gene: TRBV5-6; clone size: many; CDR3 protein: CASSLKLTTEAFF; CDR3 DNA: TGTGCCAGCAGCTTAAAACTCACTACTGAAGCTTTCTTT
D gene: -; J gene: TRBJ2-4; CDR3 length: 17; V gene: TRBV18; clone size: few; CDR3 protein: CASSPPTGAFGKNIQYF; CDR3 DNA: TGTGCCAGCTCACCACCCACGGGGGCGTTTGGCAAAAACATTCAGTACTTC
D gene: TRBD2; J gene: TRBJ2-5; CDR3 length: 15; V gene: TRBV29-1; clone size: few; CDR3 protein: CSVERASGSWETQYF; CDR3 DNA: TGCAGCGTTGAGAGGGCTAGCGGGAGCTGGGAGACCCAGTACTTC
D gene: TRBD1; J gene: TRBJ2-3; CDR3 length: 15; V gene: TRBV20-1; clone size: many; CDR3 protein: CSARDPGQGADTQYF; CDR3 DNA: TGCAGTGCTAGAGATCCGGGACAGGGCGCAGATACGCAGTATTTT